Listed below are T cell receptor beta chains from one sample, sequenced in a study of T cells after yellow fever vaccination. TCRdb independently ran MiXCR on the 5' RACE reads; one entry per CDR3 protein. The sample has hundreds of thousands of distinct CDR3 sequences, about an eighth seen once. This specimen was CD4+ T cells sorted from PBMCs, taken 15 days after the yellow fever booster vaccination. The receptor source for this set is a young man who received the YFV17D yellow fever vaccine. Both conserved end residues are trimmed from each CDR3. Size tells how often a clone was seen (once, few, many) or the class of an expanded clone, and some rows leave it out.

size: -
J: TRBJ1-1
V: TRBV20-1
CDR3: SARAPGTGGIARTEAF

size: -
J: TRBJ2-2
V: TRBV7-2
CDR3: ASSLLRGGTGELF

size: few
J: TRBJ1-2
V: TRBV27
CDR3: ASSRDRGGYGYT

size: few
J: TRBJ2-7
V: TRBV6-2/TRBV6-3
CDR3: ASGTGSPYEQY

size: few
J: TRBJ2-5
V: TRBV6-5
CDR3: ASSWDRETQY

size: -
J: TRBJ2-3
V: TRBV20-1
CDR3: SAPGLAVLLADTQY

size: -
J: TRBJ2-1
V: TRBV20-1
CDR3: SARLAGISYNEQF

size: many
J: TRBJ2-7
V: TRBV5-1
CDR3: ASSLETASYEQY

size: -
J: TRBJ1-2
V: TRBV7-2
CDR3: ASSLANTDYGYT

size: few
J: TRBJ2-2
V: TRBV6-6
CDR3: ASSYITGELF

size: -
J: TRBJ2-4
V: TRBV7-2
CDR3: ASSFGQGALKNIQY

size: -
J: TRBJ2-3
V: TRBV29-1
CDR3: SVGTGIDTQY

size: few
J: TRBJ1-4
V: TRBV28
CDR3: ASSLRSGGKKLF

size: few
J: TRBJ2-7
V: TRBV15
CDR3: ATKSGRTGASYEQY

size: -
J: TRBJ2-3
V: TRBV7-2
CDR3: ASSSRLAGGTDTQY

size: -
J: TRBJ1-1
V: TRBV18
CDR3: ASSPLSEGIGTEAF

size: -
J: TRBJ1-4
V: TRBV5-1
CDR3: ASSLRGGGSEKLF

size: -
J: TRBJ2-2
V: TRBV5-1
CDR3: ASSLHPRAGDTGELF

size: few
J: TRBJ2-7
V: TRBV5-1
CDR3: ASSSASSYEQY

size: few
J: TRBJ2-7
V: TRBV30
CDR3: AWSYHGYEQY

size: -
J: TRBJ1-3
V: TRBV6-5
CDR3: ASRRRGTDGWGNTIY

size: -
J: TRBJ2-3
V: TRBV10-1
CDR3: ASSDSGLADTDTQY

size: -
J: TRBJ1-2
V: TRBV5-1
CDR3: ASSLERDYGYT

size: many
J: TRBJ2-3
V: TRBV15
CDR3: ATSPSDSLRDTQY

size: few
J: TRBJ1-3
V: TRBV29-1
CDR3: SVEVSAGSGNTIY

size: many
J: TRBJ1-2
V: TRBV6-5
CDR3: ASSYSPLLGYGYT

size: many
J: TRBJ2-1
V: TRBV18
CDR3: ASSPYDNEQF

size: few
J: TRBJ2-7
V: TRBV18
CDR3: ASSPSQEYEQY

size: -
J: TRBJ2-3
V: TRBV5-6
CDR3: ASSIRGPDTQY

size: -
J: TRBJ2-1
V: TRBV5-8
CDR3: ASSGQGYYNEQF

size: -
J: TRBJ2-3
V: TRBV4-1
CDR3: ASSQTIAGTSTDTQY

size: few
J: TRBJ2-3
V: TRBV5-4
CDR3: ASSDKLAGTTDTQY

size: few
J: TRBJ1-6
V: TRBV19
CDR3: ASSTLVPGPPLRHSPLH

size: few
J: TRBJ2-7
V: TRBV6-2/TRBV6-3
CDR3: ASSPAGSKVAYEQY

size: few
J: TRBJ2-3
V: TRBV5-1
CDR3: ASSLGGRGPTDTQY

size: -
J: TRBJ2-5
V: TRBV25-1
CDR3: ASSALGSQETQY

size: -
J: TRBJ2-5
V: TRBV6-5
CDR3: ASRGQAQETQY